Each of the 19 T cell receptor beta chains below was sequenced from the same sample in a study of cytomegalovirus exposure and HLA in healthy donors. The primer mix had 60 Vbeta and 13 Jbeta primers. The method was immunoSEQ multiplex PCR; TCRdb's version includes in-frame clones alone and lacks a portion of them. The sample has roughly 130,000 clones; 80% are singletons. Sequencing was performed on PBMCs. All receptors derive from a man aged 25-40 years in good health and CMV-seronegative.

J is TRBJ2-6 and V is TRBV18; TRBD1 aligns across 7 bases. The CDR3 contains 18 residues. Germline V gene sequence: CDR1 KGHSH, CDR2 LQKENI. With 6 bases clipped from V and 0 bases from J, the junction kept 11 bases outside the gene matches. Written as DNA, the CDR3 is TGTGCCAGCTCCCAACTACAGGGGTCCAACTCTGGGGCCAACGTCCTGACTTTC. Protein product: CASSQLQGSNSGANVLTF.

This chain joins TRBV5-1 and TRBJ1-6; D unresolved. This CDR3 is 14 amino acids long. Trimming pared 0 bases from V and 10 bases from J, leaving 11 bases between. CDR1 SGHRS and CDR2 YFSETQ come from the germline V gene. CDR3 region: CASSLVGGGSPLHF. As DNA, the CDR3 is TGCGCCAGCAGCTTGGTTGGCGGTGGGTCACCCCTCCACTTT.

This rearrangement joins TRBV10-3 to TRBJ2-3, with 7 nucleotides matching TRBD2. The CDR3 totals 14 residues. CDR1 ENHRY and CDR2 SYGVKD come from the germline V gene. The J segment lost 2 bases and the V segment lost 5 bases, leaving 4 bases of the junction unmatched. Written as DNA, the CDR3 is TGTGCCATCAGTCCAGCGGGGATCACAGATACGCAGTATTTT. Protein product: CAISPAGITDTQYF.

The V call is TRBV11-2, the J call TRBJ2-5; weak D call: TRBD2 (6 bases). Trimming pared 6 bases from V and 0 bases from J, leaving 17 bases between. The CDR3 is made up of 16 amino acids. The germline CDR1 and CDR2 sequences are SGHAT and FQNNGV. In nucleotides, the CDR3 is TGTGCCAGCAGACGCCCTGTTGCGGGGTACCAAGAGACCCAGTACTTC. This translates into CASRRPVAGYQETQYF.

This clone was seen a single time. The chain carries TRBV4-3 and TRBJ1-1; D not certain. V gave up 0 bases and J gave up 1 base, with 6 bases separating them. This CDR3 has 14 residues. From germline, CDR1 is LGHNA and CDR2 YSLEER. CDR3 loop: CASSQDSGNTEAFF. In nucleotides, the CDR3 is TGCGCCAGCAGCCAAGATTCAGGGAACACTGAAGCTTTCTTT.

The V gene is TRBV6-6, the J gene TRBJ2-7, with 12 bases that match TRBD1. Germline assignment: CDR1 MNHNY and CDR2 SVGAGI (reference sequence). This CDR3 has 16 amino acids. The ends lost 6 bases at V and 0 bases at J; junction bases unmatched: 6. The CDR3 loop is CASSKPGQGASYEQYF. CDR3 DNA: TGTGCCAGCAGCAAACCGGGACAGGGGGCCTCCTACGAGCAGTACTTC.

The chain has TRBV4-1 and TRBJ1-3, with a tentative D call TRBD1 (6 bases). CDR3 size: 17 residues. V dropped 2 bases and J dropped 2 bases, with 16 bases sitting between them. Per the germline V gene, CDR1 is MGHRA and CDR2 is YSYEKL. CDR3 sequence reads: CASSQPARGRAGNTIYF. The CDR3 DNA is TGCGCCAGCAGCCAACCCGCCAGGGGCCGGGCTGGAAACACCATATATTTT.

The V call is TRBV29-1, the J call TRBJ2-2; 10 positions agree with TRBD1. Per germline, CDR1 SQVTM and CDR2 ANQGSEA. The CDR3 spans 14 residues. The V gene end was trimmed by 7 bases and the J gene end by 4 bases; junction bases not matched to a gene: 6. The CDR3 coding sequence is TGCAGCGCCCCCGGGACAGGGGTCACCGGGGAGCTGTTTTTT. Residues: CSAPGTGVTGELFF.

This chain joins TRBV6-5 and TRBJ1-2; D is uncertain. Deletions cut 0 bases from V and 4 bases from J, with 9 bases between. CDR3 length: 14 residues. The germline CDR1 and CDR2 sequences are MNHEY and SVGAGI. In DNA form, the CDR3 reads TGTGCCAGCAGTTACTCATTAGAGCTCTATGGCTACACCTTC. It is translated as CASSYSLELYGYTF.

V and J are TRBV7-8 and TRBJ1-2, with no clear D. Germline CDR1 and CDR2: SGHVS and FQNEAQ. This CDR3 has 13 residues. Trimming pared 1 base from V and 5 bases from J, leaving 8 bases between. The CDR3 is CASSLGTGYGYTF. CDR3 nucleotides: TGTGCCAGCAGCTTAGGTACCGGGTATGGCTACACCTTC.

This clone showed up just once. This chain joins TRBV6-6 and TRBJ2-5, with 8 positions matching TRBD2. Germline CDR1 and CDR2: MNHNY and SVGAGI (reference sequence). V was clipped by 0 bases and J by 1 base; unmatched bases: 4. The CDR3 has 16 residues. The DNA for the CDR3 is TGTGCCAGCAGTTACTCCGGGGGGGTAGGCCAAGAGACCCAGTACTTC. Protein product: CASSYSGGVGQETQYF.

V and J are TRBV5-1 and TRBJ2-7, with D perhaps TRBD1 (6 bases). This CDR3 comprises 14 residues. V lost 3 bases and J 3 bases, leaving 13 bases between the germline ends. Germline lookup yields CDR1 SGHRS and CDR2 YFSETQ. CDR3 protein: CASSSSDRLYEQYF. As DNA, the CDR3 is TGCGCCAGCAGCTCATCGGACAGACTCTACGAGCAGTACTTC.

With respect to this clone: At one boundary the junction diverges from the germline segment, which might be a read error. The DNA of the CDR3 is TGTGCTAGCAGCTTAGGGCGGGGGATAGCCTACGAGCAGTACTTC. It specifies CASSLGRGIAYEQYF. The V and J genes are TRBV7-7 and TRBJ2-7; 7 bases are a match to TRBD2. From germline, CDR1 is SSHAT and CDR2 FNYEAQ (reference sequence). The CDR3 spans 15 residues.

This clone was counted only a few times. V gene TRBV5-1 combines with J gene TRBJ1-1; 8 positions agree with TRBD1. Germline V gene sequence: CDR1 SGHRS, CDR2 YFSETQ. CDR3 length: 14 residues. The junction had 2 bases not matched to a gene; V was cut back by 4 bases and J by 0 bases. This CDR3 is CASSPTGVNTEAFF. CDR3 bases: TGCGCCAGCAGCCCGACAGGGGTGAACACTGAAGCTTTCTTT.

This clone has a single count. This chain joins TRBV28 and TRBJ2-3; 7 positions agree with TRBD2. Germline-derived CDR1 and CDR2 are MDHEN and SYDVKM. Germline trimming cut 7 bases from V and 5 bases from J; bases unmatched to any gene: 0. The CDR3 length is 11 residues. The CDR3 reads CASTGGDTQYF. Here the CDR3 DNA reads TGTGCCAGCACGGGGGGAGATACGCAGTATTTT.

The gene calls are TRBV18 and TRBJ1-1; 8 bases match TRBD1. Germline loops: CDR1 KGHSH, CDR2 LQKENI. This CDR3 contains 14 residues. The J segment lost 4 bases and the V segment lost 1 base, leaving 2 bases of the junction unmatched. CDR3 coding DNA: TGTGCCAGCTCACCACGCGGACAGGGCACTGAAGCTTTCTTT. Translated: CASSPRGQGTEAFF.

This clone was counted only a few times. The chain links TRBV6-4 to TRBJ2-2, with TRBD1 identical over 10 bases. Germline V gene sequence: CDR1 MRHNA, CDR2 SNTAGT. This CDR3 is 18 amino acids long. The trim removed 0 bases at V and 4 bases at J, leaving 8 bases unmatched. DNA for the CDR3: TGTGCCAGCAGTGACTCGACACTGGGGACAGGGGCCACCGGGGAGCTGTTTTTT. It encodes CASSDSTLGTGATGELFF.

The CDR3: CASSQPGHRPYNEQFF. Here the CDR3 DNA reads TGCGCCAGCAGCCAACCGGGACACCGTCCCTACAATGAGCAGTTCTTC. This chain joins TRBV4-1 and TRBJ2-1; D may be TRBD1 (6 bases). CDR3 size: 16 residues. Germline V gene data show CDR1 as MGHRA and CDR2 as YSYEKL. The V gene lost 2 bases and the J gene lost 2 bases, with 13 bases spanning the gap.

The rearrangement uses TRBV4-3 and TRBJ2-1; TRBD1 matches at 8 bases. The CDR3 extends over 14 amino acids. V shed 4 bases and J 7 bases; nucleotides not matched to a gene: 6. Germline V CDR1 and CDR2: LGHNA, YSLEER. The CDR3 protein is CASSPGGGGNEQFF. The DNA of the CDR3 is TGCGCCAGCAGCCCAGGGGGCGGAGGGAATGAGCAGTTCTTC.